This T cell receptor beta chain was identified during a study of cytomegalovirus exposure and HLA in healthy donors. Study summary: There were some 410 genotyped donors. Of these, roughly 82% fell in the genetic ancestry cluster associated with self-reported Caucasian donors.

Germline assignment: CDR1 SGHRS and CDR2 YFSETQ. V shed 0 bases, J shed 2 bases, and the junction held 1 base outside the gene matches. There are 15 residues in the CDR3. This PCR relied on a set of 60 Vbeta primers and 13 Jbeta primers. This table comes from immunoSEQ multiplex PCR, and its TCRdb copy is limited to in-frame clones, with some not included. Among about 140,000 clones listed, roughly four fifths were seen once. Material for sequencing was PBMCs. The origin of this receptor is a woman aged 45-60 years in good health and CMV-seropositive. The chain links TRBV5-1 to TRBJ1-4; TRBD1 matches at 7 bases. The DNA for the CDR3 is TGCGCCAGCAGCTTGGTGGGACAGACTAATGAAAAACTGTTTTTT. Its protein is CASSLVGQTNEKLFF. Full variable domain (outside the CDR3, taken from reference TRBV5-1 and TRBJ1-4): KAGVTQTPRYLIKTRGQQVTLSCSPISGHRSVSWYQQTPGQGLQFLFEYFSETQRNKGNFPGRFSGRQFSNSRSEMNVSTLELGDSALYLCASSLVGQTNEKLFFGSGTQLSVL.